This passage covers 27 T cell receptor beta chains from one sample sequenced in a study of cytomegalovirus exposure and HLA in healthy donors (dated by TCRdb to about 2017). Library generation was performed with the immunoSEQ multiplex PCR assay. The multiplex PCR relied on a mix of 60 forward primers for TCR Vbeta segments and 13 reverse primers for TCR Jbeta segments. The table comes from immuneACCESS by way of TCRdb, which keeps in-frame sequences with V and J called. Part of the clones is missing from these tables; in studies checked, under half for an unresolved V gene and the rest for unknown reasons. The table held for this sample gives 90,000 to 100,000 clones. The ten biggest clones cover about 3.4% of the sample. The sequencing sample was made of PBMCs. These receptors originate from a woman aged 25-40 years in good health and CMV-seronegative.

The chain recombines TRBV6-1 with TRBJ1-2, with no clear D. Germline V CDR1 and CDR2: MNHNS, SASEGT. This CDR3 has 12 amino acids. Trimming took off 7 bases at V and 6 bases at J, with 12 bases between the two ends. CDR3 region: CASTIPPDGYTF. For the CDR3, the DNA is TGTGCCAGCACTATACCCCCCGATGGCTACACCTTC.

The chain's CDR3 is CASSLTGGYEQYF. The DNA for the CDR3 is TGTGCCAGCAGCTTAACAGGGGGTTACGAGCAGTACTTC. The chain employs TRBV7-9 and TRBJ2-7; 8 bases align to TRBD1. CDR1 and CDR2 from the germline V gene are SEHNR and FQNEAQ (reference sequence). CDR3 length: 13 amino acids. V gave up 2 bases and J gave up 4 bases; unmatched junction bases: 1. Combining the CDR3 with reference TRBV7-9 and TRBJ2-7 gives the whole variable domain DTGVSQNPRHKITKRGQNVTFRCDPISEHNRLYWYRQTLGQGPEFLTYFQNEAQLEKSRLLSDRFSAERPKGSFSTLEIQRTEQGDSAMYLCASSLTGGYEQYFGPGTRLTVT.

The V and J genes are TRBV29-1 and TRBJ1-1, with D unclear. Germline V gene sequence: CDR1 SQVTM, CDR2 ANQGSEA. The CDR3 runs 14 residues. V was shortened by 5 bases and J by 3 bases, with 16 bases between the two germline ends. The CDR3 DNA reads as TGCAGCGTTTACGGGGTTCGTGGGGACACTGAAGCTTTCTTT. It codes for CSVYGVRGDTEAFF.

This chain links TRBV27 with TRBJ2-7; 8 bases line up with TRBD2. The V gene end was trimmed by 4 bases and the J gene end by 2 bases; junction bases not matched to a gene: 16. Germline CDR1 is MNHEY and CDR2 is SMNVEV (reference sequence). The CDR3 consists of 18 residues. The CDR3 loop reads CASSSPDKGAGAPYEQYF. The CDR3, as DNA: TGTGCCAGCAGTTCCCCAGATAAGGGAGCGGGGGCCCCCTACGAGCAGTACTTC.

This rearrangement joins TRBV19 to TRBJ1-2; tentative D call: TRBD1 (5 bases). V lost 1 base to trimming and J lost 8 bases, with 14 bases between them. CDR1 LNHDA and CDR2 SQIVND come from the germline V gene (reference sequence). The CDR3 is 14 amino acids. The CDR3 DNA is TGTGCCAGTAGTATAGCGCGGCAGGGAAGAGGCTACACCTTC. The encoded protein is CASSIARQGRGYTF.

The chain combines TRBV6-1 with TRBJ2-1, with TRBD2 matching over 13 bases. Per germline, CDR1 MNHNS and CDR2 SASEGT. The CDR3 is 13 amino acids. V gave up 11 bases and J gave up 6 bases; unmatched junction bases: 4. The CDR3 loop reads CALTSGRGNEQFF. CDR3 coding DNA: TGTGCCCTAACTAGCGGGAGGGGCAATGAGCAGTTCTTC.

CDR3 DNA sequence: TGTGCCAGCAGCTCGTTACAGGGGGCAGGTCACGCGAACGAGCAGTACTTC. This encodes CASSSLQGAGHANEQYF. The rearrangement links TRBV7-9 to TRBJ2-7, with 9 positions matching TRBD1. CDR1 and CDR2 from the germline V gene are SEHNR and FQNEAQ (reference sequence). The CDR3 is made up of 17 amino acids. V gave up 4 bases and J gave up 5 bases; unmatched junction bases: 15.

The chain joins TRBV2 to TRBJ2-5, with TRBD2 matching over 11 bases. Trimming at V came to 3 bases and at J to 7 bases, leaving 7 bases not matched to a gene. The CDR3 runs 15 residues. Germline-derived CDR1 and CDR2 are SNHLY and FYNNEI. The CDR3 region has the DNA TGTGCCAGCAGTGAGTTTGGGACTAGCGGTGGGACCCAGTACTTC. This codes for CASSEFGTSGGTQYF.

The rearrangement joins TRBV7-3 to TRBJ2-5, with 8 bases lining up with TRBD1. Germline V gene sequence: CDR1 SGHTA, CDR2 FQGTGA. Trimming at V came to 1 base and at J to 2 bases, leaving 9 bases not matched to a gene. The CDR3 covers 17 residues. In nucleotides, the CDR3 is TGTGCCAGCAGCTTAAGGGGGCGGGACAGGAGGCAAGAGACCCAGTACTTC. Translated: CASSLRGRDRRQETQYF.

In nucleotides, the CDR3 is TGCGCCAGCAGGCTTGACCGGGACACTGAAGCTTTCTTT. This translates into CASRLDRDTEAFF. The chain employs TRBV10-1 and TRBJ1-1; D is ambiguous. Trimming stripped 6 bases from V and 3 bases from J, with 11 bases between. Per the germline V gene, CDR1 is WNHNN and CDR2 is SYGVQD (reference sequence). The CDR3 contains 13 residues.

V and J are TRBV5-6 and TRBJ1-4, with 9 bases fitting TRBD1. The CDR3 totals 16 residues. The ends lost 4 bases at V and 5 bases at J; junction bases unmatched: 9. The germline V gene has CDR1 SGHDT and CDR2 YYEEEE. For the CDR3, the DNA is TGTGCCAGCAGCCTGGGTGGGACAGGGAACAATGAAAAACTGTTTTTT. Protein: CASSLGGTGNNEKLFF.

The CDR3 region is CASSQETGVNEKLFF. CDR3 bases: TGCGCCAGCAGCCAAGAGACAGGGGTGAATGAAAAACTGTTTTTT. The V gene is TRBV4-1, the J gene TRBJ1-4; 8 nucleotides line up with TRBD1. The germline CDR1 and CDR2 sequences are MGHRA and YSYEKL. Trimming cost V 0 bases and J 5 bases; bases outside gene matches: 2. The CDR3 loop spans 15 amino acids.

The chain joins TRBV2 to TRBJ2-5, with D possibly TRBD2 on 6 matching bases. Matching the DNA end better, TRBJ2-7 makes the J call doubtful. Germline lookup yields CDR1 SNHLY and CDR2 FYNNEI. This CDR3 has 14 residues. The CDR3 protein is CASSPGRGTYEQYF. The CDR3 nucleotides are TGTGCCAGCAGCCCGGGGCGGGGAACCTACGAGCAGTACTTC.

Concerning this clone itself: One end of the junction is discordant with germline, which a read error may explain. CDR3 DNA sequence: TGTGCCAACAGCCGACAAGTATATGGACAGAACTACGAGCAGTACTTC. Its protein product is CANSRQVYGQNYEQYF. The chain carries TRBV5-6 and TRBJ2-7; weak D call: TRBD1 (6 bases). CDR1 and CDR2 from the germline V gene are SGHDT and YYEEEE. The CDR3 length is 16 residues.

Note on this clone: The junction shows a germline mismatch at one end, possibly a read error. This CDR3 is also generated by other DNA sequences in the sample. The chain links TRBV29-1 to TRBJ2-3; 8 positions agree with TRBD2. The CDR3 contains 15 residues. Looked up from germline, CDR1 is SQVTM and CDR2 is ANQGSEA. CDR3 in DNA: TGTAGCGCCTTAATACGGGAGGGAAGCACAGATACGCAGTATTTT. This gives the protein CSALIREGSTDTQYF.

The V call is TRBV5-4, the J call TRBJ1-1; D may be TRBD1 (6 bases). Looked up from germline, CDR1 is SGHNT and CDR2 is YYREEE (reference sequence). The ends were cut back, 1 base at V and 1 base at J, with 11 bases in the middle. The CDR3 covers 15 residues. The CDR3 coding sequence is TGTGCCAGCAGCTTGTCCGGGACATCGAACACTGAAGCTTTCTTT. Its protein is CASSLSGTSNTEAFF.

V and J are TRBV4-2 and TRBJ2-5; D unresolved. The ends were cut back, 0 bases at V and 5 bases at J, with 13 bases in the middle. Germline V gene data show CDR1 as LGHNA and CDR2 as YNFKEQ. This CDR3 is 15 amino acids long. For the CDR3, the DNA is TGTGCCAGCAGCCAAGAAGGTAGCCGCGAGGAGACCCAGTACTTC. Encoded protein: CASSQEGSREETQYF.

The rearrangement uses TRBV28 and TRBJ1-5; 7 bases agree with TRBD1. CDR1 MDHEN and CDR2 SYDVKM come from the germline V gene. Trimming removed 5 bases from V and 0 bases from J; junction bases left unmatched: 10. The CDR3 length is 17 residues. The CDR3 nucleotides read TGTGCCAGCAGTCTAAACCGGGACAGCTATAGCAATCAGCCCCAGCATTTT. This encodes CASSLNRDSYSNQPQHF.

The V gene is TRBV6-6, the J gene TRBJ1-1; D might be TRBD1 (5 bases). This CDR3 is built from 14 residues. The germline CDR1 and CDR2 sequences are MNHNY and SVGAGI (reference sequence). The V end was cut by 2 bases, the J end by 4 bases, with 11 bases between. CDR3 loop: CASSYDLQGTEAFF. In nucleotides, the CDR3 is TGTGCCAGCAGTTACGATCTGCAGGGCACTGAAGCTTTCTTT.

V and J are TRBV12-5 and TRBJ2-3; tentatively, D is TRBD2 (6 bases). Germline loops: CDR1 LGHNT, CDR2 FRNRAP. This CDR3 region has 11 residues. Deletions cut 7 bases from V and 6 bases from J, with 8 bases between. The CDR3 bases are TGTGCTAGTGCCCGGGGGGATACGCAGTATTTT. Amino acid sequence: CASARGDTQYF.

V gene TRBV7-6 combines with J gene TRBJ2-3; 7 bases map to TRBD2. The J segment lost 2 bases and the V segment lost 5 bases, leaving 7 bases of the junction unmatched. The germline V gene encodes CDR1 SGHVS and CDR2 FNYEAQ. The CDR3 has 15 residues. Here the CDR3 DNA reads TGTGCCAGCAGCGCGGGACTACCTAACACAGATACGCAGTATTTT. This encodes CASSAGLPNTDTQYF. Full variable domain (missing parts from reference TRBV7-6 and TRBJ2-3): GAGVSQSPRYKVTKRGQDVALRCDPISGHVSLYWYRQALGQGPEFLTYFNYEAQQDKSGLPNDRFSAERPEGSISTLTIQRTEQRDSAMYRCASSAGLPNTDTQYFGPGTRLTVL.

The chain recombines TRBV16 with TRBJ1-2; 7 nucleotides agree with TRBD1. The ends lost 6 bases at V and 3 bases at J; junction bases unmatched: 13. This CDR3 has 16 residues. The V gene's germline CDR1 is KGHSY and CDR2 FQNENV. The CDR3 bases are TGTGCCAGCAGTTACCACCCGACAGGGCGGGACTATGGCTACACCTTC. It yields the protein CASSYHPTGRDYGYTF.

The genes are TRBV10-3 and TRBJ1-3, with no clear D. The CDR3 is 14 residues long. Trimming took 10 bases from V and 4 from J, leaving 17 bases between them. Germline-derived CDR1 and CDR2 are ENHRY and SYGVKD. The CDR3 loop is CASLAAGSGNTIYF. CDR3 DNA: TGTGCCAGCCTAGCGGCGGGGTCGGGAAACACCATATATTTT.

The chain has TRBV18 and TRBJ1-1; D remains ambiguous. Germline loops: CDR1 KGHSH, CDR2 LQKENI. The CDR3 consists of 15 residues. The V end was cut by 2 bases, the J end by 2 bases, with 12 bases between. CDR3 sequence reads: CASSPTDAPNTEAFF. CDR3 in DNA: TGTGCCAGCTCACCAACAGACGCTCCTAACACTGAAGCTTTCTTT.

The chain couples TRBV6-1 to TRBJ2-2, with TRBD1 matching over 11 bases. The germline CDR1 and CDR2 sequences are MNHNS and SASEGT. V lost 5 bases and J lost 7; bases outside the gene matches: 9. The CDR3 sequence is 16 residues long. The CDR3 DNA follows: TGTGCCAGCAGTAAAGGGACAGGGGGAGAGTTCGGGGAGCTGTTTTTT. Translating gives CASSKGTGGEFGELFF.

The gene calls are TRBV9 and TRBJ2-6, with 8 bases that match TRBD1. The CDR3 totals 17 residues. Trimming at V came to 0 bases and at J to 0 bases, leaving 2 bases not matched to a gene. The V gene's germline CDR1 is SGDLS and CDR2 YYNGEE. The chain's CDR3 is CASSVGTGHSGANVLTF. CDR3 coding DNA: TGTGCCAGCAGCGTAGGGACAGGGCACTCTGGGGCCAACGTCCTGACTTTC. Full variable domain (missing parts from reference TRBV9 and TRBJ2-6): DSGVTQTPKHLITATGQRVTLRCSPRSGDLSVYWYQQSLDQGLQFLIQYYNGEERAKGNILERFSAQQFPDLHSELNLSSLELGDSALYFCASSVGTGHSGANVLTFGAGSRLTVL.

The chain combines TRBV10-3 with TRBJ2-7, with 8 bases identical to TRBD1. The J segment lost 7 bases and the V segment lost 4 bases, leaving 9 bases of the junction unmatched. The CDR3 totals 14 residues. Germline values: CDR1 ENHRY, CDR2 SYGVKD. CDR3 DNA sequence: TGTGCCATCAGTGGGTTTGGACAGGGCAGGGAGCAGTACTTC. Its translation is CAISGFGQGREQYF.